A selection of T cell receptor beta chains follows, all from one sample in a study of CD8 T cells in ankylosing spondylitis. TCRdb recomputed calls from the 5' RACE reads with MiXCR, one row per CDR3 protein. Of about 250,000 distinct CDR3 sequences listed, 20% to 30% are singletons. The sample taken for sequencing was blood, either unsorted or a sorted T cell fraction (not recorded which). Source of these receptors: a male donor with ankylosing spondylitis or in good health (not recorded which). Each CDR3 is given with its conserved first and last residue. D genes are given only for firm matches. Size is stated for part of the rows, as once, few or many counts, or as a class when the clone is expanded.

v_gene,d_gene,j_gene,len,abundance,CDR3aa,CDR3nt
TRBV2,-,TRBJ2-7,12,-,CASSEPLGEQYF,TGTGCCAGCAGTGAGCCCTTGGGCGAGCAGTACTTC
TRBV29-1,-,TRBJ2-3,12,many,CSVADGTDTQYF,TGCAGCGTTGCGGACGGCACAGATACGCAGTATTTT
TRBV9,-,TRBJ2-1,15,few,CASSVATGLVNEQFF,TGTGCCAGCAGCGTAGCAACCGGCCTGGTGAATGAGCAGTTCTTC
TRBV12-3/TRBV12-4,-,TRBJ2-3,12,many,CASRGTMDTQYF,TGTGCCAGCAGGGGGACCATGGATACGCAGTATTTT
TRBV20-1,-,TRBJ2-2,15,few,CSARPSLDGTGELFF,TGCAGTGCTAGGCCCAGCTTGGACGGCACCGGGGAGCTGTTTTTT
TRBV20-1,-,TRBJ1-5,13,many,CSARDLSVQPQHF,TGCAGTGCTAGAGATCTGTCGGTTCAGCCCCAGCATTTT
TRBV4-2,-,TRBJ2-1,11,-,CASSYGTTQFF,TGTGCCAGCAGCTACGGGACCACACAGTTCTTC
TRBV12-3/TRBV12-4,-,TRBJ1-6,13,-,CASSSEDNSPLHF,TGTGCCAGCAGTTCAGAGGATAATTCACCCCTCCACTTT
TRBV29-1,-,TRBJ2-2,12,-,CSVARNTGELFF,TGCAGCGTTGCAAGGAACACCGGGGAGCTGTTTTTT
TRBV6-6,-,TRBJ1-3,13,many,CATGPGDRNTIYF,TGTGCCACGGGACCGGGAGATAGAAACACCATATATTTT
TRBV25-1,-,TRBJ2-1,14,many,CATSRGWGFNEQFF,TGTGCCACAAGCAGGGGATGGGGTTTCAATGAGCAGTTCTTC
TRBV7-3,-,TRBJ2-3,16,few,CASSLSGLASTDTQYF,TGTGCCAGCAGCTTAAGTGGGTTAGCGAGCACAGATACGCAGTATTTT
TRBV5-1,-,TRBJ1-2,14,few,CASSPTAGTYGYTF,TGCGCCAGCAGCCCCACCGCAGGGACCTATGGCTACACCTTC
TRBV20-1,-,TRBJ2-5,15,few,CSAKRLDKYQETQYF,TGCAGTGCTAAGAGACTAGATAAGTACCAAGAGACCCAGTACTTC
TRBV11-2,TRBD1,TRBJ1-1,14,many,CASSLRQGATEAFF,TGTGCCAGCAGTTTGAGACAGGGGGCGACTGAAGCTTTCTTT
TRBV6-5,-,TRBJ2-5,16,-,CASSYSIAARSQNQYF,TGTGCCAGCAGTTACTCGATAGCAGCCCGAAGTCAAAACCAGTACTTC
TRBV11-2,TRBD1,TRBJ2-3,17,many,CASSLVRGQGAFDTQYF,TGTGCCAGCAGCTTAGTCAGGGGACAGGGGGCCTTTGATACGCAGTATTTT
TRBV15,TRBD1,TRBJ1-2,16,few,CATSTRGTGVNYGYTF,TGTGCCACCAGCACCAGGGGGACAGGCGTGAACTATGGCTACACCTTC
TRBV20-1,TRBD1,TRBJ2-5,16,-,CSARVSDRGGQETQYF,TGCAGTGCTAGAGTCTCCGACAGGGGTGGGCAAGAGACCCAGTACTTC
TRBV20-1,TRBD2,TRBJ2-7,12,few,CSAPSGGYEQYF,TGCAGTGCTCCCTCGGGGGGGTACGAGCAGTACTTC
TRBV28,-,TRBJ2-7,12,-,CASSLSAYEQYF,TGTGCCAGCAGTTTATCAGCTTACGAGCAGTACTTC
TRBV27,-,TRBJ2-5,13,many,CASSQQGSETQYF,TGTGCCAGCAGCCAACAGGGTTCCGAGACCCAGTACTTC
TRBV20-1,TRBD1,TRBJ2-7,13,many,CSASDRARPEQYF,TGCAGTGCCTCGGACAGGGCCCGCCCCGAGCAGTACTTC